The entry below gives a single T cell receptor (beta chain) sequence along with its context. As yet, its antigen is unknown. The CDR3 extends over 17 amino acids. The germline gives CDR1 SGHAT, CDR2 FQNNGV. V lost 2 bases, J lost 1 base, and 6 bases stayed unmatched. The data were produced by immunoSEQ multiplex PCR, yet TCRdb's version contains in-frame clones alone and is incomplete. The sample records approximately 210,000 clones, around 88% being singletons. This entry is derived from a study of cytomegalovirus exposure and HLA in healthy donors. Study background: According to later analysis, the same platform produced the 120 validation and under 750 first-cohort repertoires. Study-wide results and limits: Published work reported that the classifier diagnosed cytomegalovirus status with high specificity and sensitivity.

The sequence came from a woman younger than 30 in good health and CMV-seronegative. The material sequenced was PBMCs. The chain couples TRBV11-2 to TRBJ2-7, with 12 bases matching TRBD2. CDR3 nucleotides: TGTGCCAGCAGCTTATACGCTAGCGGGAGGGGATCCTACGAGCAGTACTTC. This sequence encodes CASSLYASGRGSYEQYF.